Listed below are T cell receptor beta chains from one sample, sequenced in a study of T cell responses to AZD1222 COVID-19 vaccine. Some clones are missing from TCRdb's copy, which holds only in-frame ones; the method was immunoSEQ multiplex PCR. The sample lists around 130,000 clones; 80% to 90% were seen once. This specimen was peripheral blood, taken 28 days after the second AZD1222 dose. All receptors come from an adult who received the AZD1222 COVID-19 vaccine. The CDR3 runs from the conserved cysteine through the conserved F or W.

v_call	cdr3_length	j_call	cdr3_aa
TRBV5-6	14	TRBJ1-2	CASRLDTSAWGYTF
TRBV28	14	TRBJ2-7	CASSRAGSRYEQYF
TRBV18	13	TRBJ2-1	CASSPEGIGEQFF
TRBV7-9	15	TRBJ2-1	CASSRPSGNYNEQFF
TRBV28	13	TRBJ1-2	CASRGQGVAGYTF
TRBV4-1	13	TRBJ1-3	CASSQITGNTIYF
TRBV4-2	12	TRBJ2-1	CASSQDLNEQFF
TRBV30	14	TRBJ2-4	CAWSQGATVDIQYF
TRBV30	11	TRBJ1-4	CAWSGWEKLFF
TRBV6-7	16	TRBJ1-2	CASSRLGQAPRYGYTF
TRBV6-1	15	TRBJ1-5	CASSDRGPSNQPQHF
TRBV5-1	14	TRBJ1-1	CASSLGQGATEAFF
TRBV19	14	TRBJ2-3	CASSARLATDTQYF
TRBV7-9	14	TRBJ2-7	CASSPTGNPYEQYF
TRBV7-8	14	TRBJ1-1	CASSLGTGDLEAFF
TRBV4-3	13	TRBJ1-2	CASSHKKGYGYTF
TRBV19	13	TRBJ2-7	CASSIARDAEQYF
TRBV7-9	16	TRBJ1-2	CASSIRGGTGNYGYTF
TRBV6-2/TRBV6-3	17	TRBJ1-6	CASSYSIEGVAESPLHF
TRBV30	12	TRBJ2-7	CAWRRPLMEQYF
TRBV28	17	TRBJ1-3	CASTLGTGREPGNTIYF
TRBV10-3	14	TRBJ2-5	CAISESEGRETQYF
TRBV4-2	15	TRBJ2-7	CASSQEGTGPYEQYF
TRBV3-1/TRBV3-2	14	TRBJ2-3	CASSPYLSTDTQYF
TRBV12-3/TRBV12-4	11	TRBJ1-6	CASRLNSPLHF
TRBV5-1	16	TRBJ2-2	CASSPRLAPNTGELFF
TRBV6-5	14	TRBJ2-3	CASRRDRGTDTQYF
TRBV4-3	16	TRBJ1-1	CASSRGQGQLNTEAFF
TRBV6-2/TRBV6-3	13	TRBJ1-2	CASSRNTGDGYTF
TRBV7-2	15	TRBJ1-6	CASSLTASSNSPLHF
TRBV6-5	14	TRBJ2-3	CASLLGGKTDTQYF
TRBV29-1	12	TRBJ2-2	CSVGGVRGELFF
TRBV2	15	TRBJ1-6	CASTEQGRDNSPLHF
TRBV25-1	11	TRBJ2-7	CATTQGFEQYF
TRBV28	12	TRBJ1-2	CASSRDSYGYTF
TRBV30	14	TRBJ2-3	CAWKDRGRADTQYF
TRBV30	13	TRBJ2-1	CAWVDGRGNEQFF
TRBV6-5	12	TRBJ1-2	CASKRHSDGYTF
TRBV6-5	13	TRBJ1-1	CASSSRDGYEAFF
TRBV6-6	15	TRBJ1-1	CASSYPASGGLGAFF
TRBV18	15	TRBJ1-1	CASSPGQGLSTEAFF
TRBV6-5	15	TRBJ1-3	CASSYSFFARDTIYF
TRBV18	13	TRBJ2-1	CASSQASGNEQFF
TRBV7-8	12	TRBJ1-2	CASSLFLLGYTF
TRBV10-1	11	TRBJ2-1	CASGLYNEQFF
TRBV5-1	14	TRBJ1-4	CASSSMATNEKLFF
TRBV10-3	14	TRBJ1-3	CAISDGIGGNTIYF
TRBV5-1	17	TRBJ2-3	CASSLALSGNRPDTQYF
TRBV6-5	12	TRBJ1-2	CASSQQGRGYTF
TRBV5-1	13	TRBJ2-3	CASSWGAGDTQYF
TRBV5-1	13	TRBJ2-3	CASSSQGGDTQYF
TRBV4-1	13	TRBJ1-2	CASSQPGKYGYTF
TRBV30	12	TRBJ2-7	CAWSRDGAQQYF
TRBV27	17	TRBJ1-6	CASSLLVGVGVDSPLHF
TRBV15	16	TRBJ1-1	CATSRDFGESNTEAFF